The sequence of this T cell receptor beta chain was determined in a study of tumor-infiltrating lymphocytes in primary liver carcinoma. At the level of the study: Sequencing of the samples generated roughly 3.65 to 7.5 million productive TCRbeta reads, with similar yields across tissue types.

A constant-region primer served to make TCR beta cDNA from about 490 ng total RNA. It was through three nested multiplex PCR rounds of slightly modified ARM-PCR that TCR beta libraries arose. The first two PCR rounds used TRBV1-TRBV30 primers with a Cbeta primer, about 9 cycles each. One entry per CDR3 protein, called by TCRdb with MiXCR from the multiplex PCR reads. The repertoire holds approximately 64,000 distinct CDR3 sequences, roughly 70% seen once, with roughly 40% in the top ten. The study co-extracted DNA and RNA from about 21-30 mg of unsorted bulk tissue. Sampling targeted five separate regions of each tumor, which included the tumor centre. As regards this clonotype: The junction differs from germline at one of its ends, possibly a read error.

Per germline, CDR1 SGHAT and CDR2 FQNNGV. The length of the CDR3 is 17 residues. This TCR derives from a man between 35 and 55 years old with primary liver carcinoma and hepatitis B virus infection. Sequenced sample: liver tumor tissue from sampling region 4. The subset was: tumor region T4, right-lateral pole. The chain combines TRBV11-2 with TRBJ2-3; TRBD2 aligns across 7 bases. This CDR3 reads CACSYQLARGVPDTQYF. CDR3 in DNA: TGTGCCTGCAGCTACCAACTAGCGAGAGGGGTACCTGATACGCAGTATTTC.